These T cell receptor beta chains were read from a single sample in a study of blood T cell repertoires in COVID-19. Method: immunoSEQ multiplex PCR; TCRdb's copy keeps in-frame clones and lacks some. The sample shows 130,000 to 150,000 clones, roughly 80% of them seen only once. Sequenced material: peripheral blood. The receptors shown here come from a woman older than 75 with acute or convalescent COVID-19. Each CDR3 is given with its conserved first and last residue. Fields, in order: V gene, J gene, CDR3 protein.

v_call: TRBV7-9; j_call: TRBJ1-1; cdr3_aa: CASRQNSNMNTEAFF
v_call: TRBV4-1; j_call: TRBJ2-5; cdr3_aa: CASSPRGGLAGETQYF
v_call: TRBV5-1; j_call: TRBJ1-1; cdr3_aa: CASSLVPGNTEAFF
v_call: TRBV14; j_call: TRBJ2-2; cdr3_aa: CASSPRSGLAGGFTGELFF
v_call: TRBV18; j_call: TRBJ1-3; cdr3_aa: CASSPRNRDGGNTIYF
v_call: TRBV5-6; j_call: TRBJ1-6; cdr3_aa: CASRGQGNSPLHF
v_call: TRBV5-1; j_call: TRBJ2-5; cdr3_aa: CASSLVVAAPQETQYF
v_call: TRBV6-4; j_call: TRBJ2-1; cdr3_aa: CASSDSGQGINEQFF
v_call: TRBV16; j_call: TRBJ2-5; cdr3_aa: CASSQNRGLETQYF
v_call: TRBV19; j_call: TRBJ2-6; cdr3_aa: CASREAGQGHFSGANVLTF
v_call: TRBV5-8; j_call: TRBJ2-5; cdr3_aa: CASSRGQVLGETQYF
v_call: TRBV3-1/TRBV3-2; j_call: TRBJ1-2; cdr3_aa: CASSQGQGRSYGYTF
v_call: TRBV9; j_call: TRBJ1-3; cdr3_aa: CASTGTHGNTIYF
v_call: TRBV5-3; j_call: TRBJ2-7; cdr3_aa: CARSLGGGPTYEQYF
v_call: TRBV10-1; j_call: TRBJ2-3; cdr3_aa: CASSESTTSTDTQYF
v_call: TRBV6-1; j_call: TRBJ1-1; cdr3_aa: CASSEGLGSGAFF
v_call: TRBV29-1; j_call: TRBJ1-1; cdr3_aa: CSVAGQMNTEAFF
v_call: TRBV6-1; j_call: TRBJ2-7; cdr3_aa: CASSEAPIRQYF
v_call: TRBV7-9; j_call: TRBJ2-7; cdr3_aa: CASSRPTSGGKTEQYF
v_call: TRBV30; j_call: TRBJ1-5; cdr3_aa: CAWSIRGQGGNQPQHF
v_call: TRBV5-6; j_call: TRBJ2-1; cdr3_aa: CASSLRAGNIKYNEQFF
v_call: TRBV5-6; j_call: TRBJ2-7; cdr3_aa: CASIKDRDGEQYF
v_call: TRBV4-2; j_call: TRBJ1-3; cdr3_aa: CASSRTPGDTIYF
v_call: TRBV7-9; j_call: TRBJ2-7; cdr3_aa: CASSLRGQGVGEQYF
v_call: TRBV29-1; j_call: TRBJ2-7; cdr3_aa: CSVGRQAGGLEQYF
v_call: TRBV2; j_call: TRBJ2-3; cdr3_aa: CASSEQGSTDTQYF
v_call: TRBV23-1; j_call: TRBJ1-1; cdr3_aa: CATALPIGSTEAFF
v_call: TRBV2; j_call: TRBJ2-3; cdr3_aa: CASSELGTSGGTDTQYF
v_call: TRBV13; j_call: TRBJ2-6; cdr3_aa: CASSPTGPGGLSGANVLTF
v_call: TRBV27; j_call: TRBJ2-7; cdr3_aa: CASSSRVYEQYF
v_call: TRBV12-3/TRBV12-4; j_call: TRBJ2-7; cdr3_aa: CASSDRPSYEQYF
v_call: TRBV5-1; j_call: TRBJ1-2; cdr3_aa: CASREDRDSYTF
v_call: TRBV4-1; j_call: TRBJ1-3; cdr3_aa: CASSQRGQNRLSGNTIYF
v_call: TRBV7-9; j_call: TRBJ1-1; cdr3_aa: CASSPVNTEAFF
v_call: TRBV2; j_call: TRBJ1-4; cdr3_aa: CASRRTGQGNEKLFF
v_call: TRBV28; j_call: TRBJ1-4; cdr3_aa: CASSFSTGTAGKLFF
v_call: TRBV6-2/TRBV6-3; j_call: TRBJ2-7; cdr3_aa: CASSYSLRDEQYF
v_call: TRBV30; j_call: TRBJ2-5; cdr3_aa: CAWGGGETQYF
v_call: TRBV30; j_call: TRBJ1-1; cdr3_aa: CAWSGGFDRVWNTEAFF
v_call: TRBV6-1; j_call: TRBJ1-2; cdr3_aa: CASSEDPGGRGYTF
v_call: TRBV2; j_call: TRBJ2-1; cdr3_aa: CASRLVGEQFF
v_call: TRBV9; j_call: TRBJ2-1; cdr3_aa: CASADNPGTGSYNEQFF
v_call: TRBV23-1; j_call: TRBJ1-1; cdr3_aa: CASSRSVPTTVNTEAFF
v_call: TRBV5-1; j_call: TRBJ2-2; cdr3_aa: CASSANSGGTGELFF